Below, one T cell receptor (beta chain) is given with its context. Residents of 24 US areas, aged about 18 to 89 years, made up the participants. The study assigned cohorts using participant-reported clinical history. Methods used by the authors: Estimation of nucleated cell counts relied on the amplification of reference gene primers. Profiled with immunoSEQ multiplex PCR; TCRdb holds only in-frame clones, not every one. V and J calls and clone size follow that table, whereas D and trimming were derived from the DNA. The top ten clones hold over 5% of a sample with around 150,000 clones, roughly 84% of them seen once. The data originate from a study of blood T cell repertoires in COVID-19. Material: PBMCs or T cells enriched from blood (not recorded which). This sequence was found in a man in his sixties or seventies who had been exposed to COVID-19.

This CDR3 reads CASSQEGSRTDTQYF. The CDR3 DNA follows: TGCGCCAGCAGCCAGGAGGGGTCTCGCACAGATACGCAGTATTTT. The chain couples TRBV4-1 to TRBJ2-3; D is perhaps TRBD2 (6 bases). Germline-derived CDR1 and CDR2 are MGHRA and YSYEKL. The ends were cut back, 3 bases at V and 1 base at J, with 11 bases in the middle. The CDR3 runs to 15 residues.